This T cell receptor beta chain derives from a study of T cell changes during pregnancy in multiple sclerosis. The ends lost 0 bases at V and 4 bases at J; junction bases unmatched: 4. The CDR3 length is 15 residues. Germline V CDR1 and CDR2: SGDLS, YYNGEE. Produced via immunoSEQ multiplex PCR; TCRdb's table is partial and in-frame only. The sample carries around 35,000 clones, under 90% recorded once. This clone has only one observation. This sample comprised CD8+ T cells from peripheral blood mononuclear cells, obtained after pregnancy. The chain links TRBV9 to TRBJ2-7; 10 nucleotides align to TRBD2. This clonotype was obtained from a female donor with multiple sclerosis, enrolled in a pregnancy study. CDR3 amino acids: CASSVGASGGYEQYF. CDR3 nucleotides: TGTGCCAGCAGCGTAGGGGCTAGCGGGGGTTACGAGCAGTACTTC.